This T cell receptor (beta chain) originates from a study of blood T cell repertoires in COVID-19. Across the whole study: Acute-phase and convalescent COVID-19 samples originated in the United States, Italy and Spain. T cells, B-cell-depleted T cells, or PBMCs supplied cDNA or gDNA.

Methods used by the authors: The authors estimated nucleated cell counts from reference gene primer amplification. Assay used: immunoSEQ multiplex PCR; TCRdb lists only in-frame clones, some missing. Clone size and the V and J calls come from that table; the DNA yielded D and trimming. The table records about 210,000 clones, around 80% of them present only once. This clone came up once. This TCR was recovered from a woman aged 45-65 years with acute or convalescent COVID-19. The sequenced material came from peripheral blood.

Here the CDR3 reads CSASLYGGMDSEKLFF. The CDR3 DNA reads as TGCAGTGCTAGTCTCTACGGGGGGATGGATAGTGAAAAACTGTTTTTT. The V gene is TRBV20-1, the J gene TRBJ1-4; the D gene is possibly TRBD1 (5 bases). The CDR3 totals 16 residues. The V and J ends lost 3 bases and 7 bases respectively, with 21 bases between them. Per the germline V gene, CDR1 is DFQATT and CDR2 is SNEGSKA (reference sequence).